This T cell receptor (beta chain) was sequenced in a study of blood T cell repertoires in COVID-19. Study-level background: Acute and convalescent COVID-19 samples came from the United States, Italy and Spain. From T cells, B-cell-depleted T cells, or PBMCs came the material, which was cDNA or gDNA.

This CDR3 comprises 15 residues. Looked up from germline, CDR1 is LNHDA and CDR2 is SQIVND (reference sequence). Losses at the gene ends were 5 bases for V and 8 bases for J; bases not matched to a gene: 12. As originally analysed: Reference gene primer amplification gave estimated nucleated cell counts. Only in-frame clones appear in the TCRdb table, and some are missing; sequencing was by immunoSEQ multiplex PCR. V and J calls and clone size are as listed in that table; D and trimming were resolved from the DNA. The repertoire consists of 300,000 or so clones, with approximately 86% occurring once and the leading ten covering over 1%.

The chain couples TRBV19 to TRBJ1-2; 9 bases align to TRBD1. Sequenced material: peripheral blood. The source is a man between 70 and 80 years old with acute or convalescent COVID-19. CDR3 nucleotides: TGTGCCAGTAGTTCCACCGGGACAGGGACGTACGGCTACACCTTC. Translated, it gives CASSSTGTGTYGYTF.